This T cell receptor beta chain was sequenced during a study of T cell repertoires in cytomegalovirus infection. Overall study context: It was recently identified HLA-C-restricted and well-studied HLA-B-restricted CMV epitopes that the study used. It can be stated that public TCR beta signatures indicated CMV infection as well as a matching HLA type.

General study findings and limits: There were HLA-C-restricted CMV-specific TCR beta clonotypes dominating the ex vivo response. Frequencies of public TCR beta families were cumulated, and this identified carriers of CMV plus the relevant HLA.

J lost 1 base, V lost 4 bases, and 17 bases had no gene match. There are 19 residues in the CDR3. Germline V gene lookup returns CDR1 SGDLS and CDR2 YYNGEE. This clonotype came up a few times. Its matching antigen is unknown. Via MiXCR, TCRdb re-called the reads, giving one row per CDR3 protein. Seen here are 200,000 or so distinct CDR3 sequences, about 39% observed once, and the top ten hold approximately 59%. This sequence originates from a human donor in good health (CMV status not recorded). Some clones in this sample may be carry-over from other donors' samples. This specimen was CD8+ T cells from cultured PBMCs, taken from culture after CMV antigen stimulation. The chain couples TRBV9 to TRBJ2-3; TRBD1 matches 8 bases. CDR3 sequence (DNA): TGTGCCAGCAGCCCACACCCATTTAGGACAGGGAAGGGCACAGATACGCAGTATTTT. Protein product: CASSPHPFRTGKGTDTQYF. Full variable domain (outside the CDR3, taken from reference TRBV9 and TRBJ2-3): DSGVTQTPKHLITATGQRVTLRCSPRSGDLSVYWYQQSLDQGLQFLIQYYNGEERAKGNILERFSAQQFPDLHSELNLSSLELGDSALYFCASSPHPFRTGKGTDTQYFGPGTRLTVL.